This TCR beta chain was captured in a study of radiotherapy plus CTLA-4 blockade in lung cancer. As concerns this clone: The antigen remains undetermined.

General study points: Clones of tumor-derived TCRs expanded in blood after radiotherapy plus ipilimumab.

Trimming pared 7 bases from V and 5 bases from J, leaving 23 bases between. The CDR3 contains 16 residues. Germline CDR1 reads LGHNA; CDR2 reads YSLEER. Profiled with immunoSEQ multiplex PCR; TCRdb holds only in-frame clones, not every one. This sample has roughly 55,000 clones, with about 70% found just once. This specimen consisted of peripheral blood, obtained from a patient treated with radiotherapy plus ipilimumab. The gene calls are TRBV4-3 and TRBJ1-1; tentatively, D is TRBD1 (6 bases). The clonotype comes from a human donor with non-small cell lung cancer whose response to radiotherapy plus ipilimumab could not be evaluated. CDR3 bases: TGCGCCAGCACCGTCGTACTAACAGGCCAGGGGACTGAAGCTTTCTTT. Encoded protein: CASTVVLTGQGTEAFF.